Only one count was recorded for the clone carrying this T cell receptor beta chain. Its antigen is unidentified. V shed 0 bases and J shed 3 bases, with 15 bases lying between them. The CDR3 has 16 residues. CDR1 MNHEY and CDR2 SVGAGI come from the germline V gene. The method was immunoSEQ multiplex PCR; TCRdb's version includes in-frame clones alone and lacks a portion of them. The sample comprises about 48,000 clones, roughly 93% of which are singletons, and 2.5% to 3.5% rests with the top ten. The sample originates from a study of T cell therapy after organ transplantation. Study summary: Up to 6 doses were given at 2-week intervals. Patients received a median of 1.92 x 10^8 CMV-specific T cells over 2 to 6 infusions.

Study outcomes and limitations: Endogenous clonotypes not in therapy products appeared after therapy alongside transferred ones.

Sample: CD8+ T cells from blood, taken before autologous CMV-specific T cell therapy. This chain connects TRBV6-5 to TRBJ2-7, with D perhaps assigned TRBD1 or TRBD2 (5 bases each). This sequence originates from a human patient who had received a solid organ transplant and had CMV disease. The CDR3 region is CASSYSNGDQHYEQYF. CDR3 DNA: TGTGCCAGCAGTTACTCTAACGGGGACCAACACTACGAGCAGTACTTC.